These 28 T cell receptor beta chains originate from one sample sequenced in a study of vaccination and CD4 T cells after COVID-19. The treatment is: roughly nine-day PBMC culture with coronavirus spike peptide pools or control peptides (ViraFEST assay). Antigen specificity for these receptors is unknown. Sequencing of the DNA from cultured CD4+ T cells was carried out with the Oncomine TCR Beta short-read assay. MiXCR, applied by TCRdb to the PCR reads, yields one record per CDR3 protein. The profile shows about 8,800 distinct CDR3 sequences, approximately 48% of them singletons. Sequencing was performed on CD4+ T cells from blood, cultured in vitro. The receptors here all came from a human donor who had recovered from COVID-19.

V is TRBV19 and J is TRBJ2-2; 7 positions agree with TRBD2. CDR3 length equals 18 residues. The junction had 12 bases not matched to a gene; V was cut back by 5 bases and J by 0 bases. Germline V gene lookup returns CDR1 LNHDA and CDR2 SQIVND (reference sequence). The CDR3 DNA follows: TGTGCCAGTAGTCCCCGGGGGTCGGGAGGTGCGAACACCGGGGAGCTGTTTTTT. Protein: CASSPRGSGGANTGELFF. The full variable domain, with the rest looked up from reference TRBV19 and TRBJ2-2, is DGGITQSPKYLFRKEGQNVTLSCEQNLNHDAMYWYRQDPGQGLRLIYYSQIVNDFQKGDIAEGYSVSREKKESFPLTVTSAQKNPTAFYLCASSPRGSGGANTGELFFGEGSRLTVL.

This clonotype was observed a single time. This sequence joins TRBV20-1 and TRBJ2-7; tentatively, D is TRBD1 (5 bases). This CDR3 contains 14 residues. Deletions cut 3 bases from V and 4 bases from J, with 16 bases between. From germline, CDR1 is DFQATT and CDR2 SNEGSKA (reference sequence). The CDR3 DNA follows: TGCAGTGCTAGCGGACAATCACTGGCGTACGAGCAGTACTTC. It specifies CSASGQSLAYEQYF.

This clonotype is large in the sample. This chain uses TRBV7-2 with TRBJ2-5; 9 nucleotides align to TRBD2. Germline V gives CDR1 SGHTA, CDR2 FQGNSA. The junction had 4 bases not matched to a gene; V was cut back by 1 base and J by 1 base. The CDR3 loop spans 16 amino acids. CDR3 sequence: CASSLGLLAGQETQYF. The CDR3 DNA is TGTGCCAGCAGCTTAGGGTTACTAGCGGGCCAAGAGACCCAGTACTTC.

There are a few counts of this clonotype. CDR3 nucleotide sequence: TGTGCCAGCAGCGGACAGGTGGGAATGAACACTGAAGCTTTCTTT. This gives the protein CASSGQVGMNTEAFF. The V and J genes are TRBV21-1 and TRBJ1-1; TRBD1 is the table's D call and was not checked against the DNA. TRBV21-1 is given as a pseudogene. This CDR3 is 15 amino acids long.

The gene calls are TRBV19 and TRBJ1-5; no clear D gene. The CDR3 has 15 amino acids. V was clipped by 1 base and J by 0 bases, with 7 bases between them. The germline V gene has CDR1 LNHDA and CDR2 SQIVND (reference sequence). The CDR3 reads CASSIVGNSNQPQHF. The CDR3 coding sequence is TGTGCCAGTAGTATAGTCGGCAATAGCAATCAGCCCCAGCATTTT.

A few counts support this clonotype. The J gene is TRBJ1-1, the V gene TRBV6-1; TRBD1 aligns across 9 bases. V shed 5 bases, J shed 5 bases, and the junction held 9 bases outside the gene matches. Germline values: CDR1 MNHNS, CDR2 SASEGT. The CDR3 totals 15 residues. CDR3 bases: TGTGCCAGCAGTCAACCAGGGACAGGGCTGACTGAAGCTTTCTTT. Amino acid sequence: CASSQPGTGLTEAFF.

This clonotype was observed a few times. The chain links TRBV6-2 or TRBV6-3 to TRBJ1-2; possible D gene TRBD1, 5 bases. Trimming cost V 7 bases and J 6 bases, with 24 bases left between them. Germline-derived CDR1 and CDR2 are MNHEY and SVGEGT. This CDR3 comprises 16 residues. The chain's CDR3 is CASKAGTRPGEDGYTF. Written as DNA, the CDR3 is TGTGCCAGCAAGGCAGGGACCCGTCCAGGTGAAGATGGCTACACCTTC.

This clonotype was seen more than once but under ten times. The chain has TRBV24-1 and TRBJ2-5, with D perhaps TRBD1 (5 bases). Germline lookup yields CDR1 KGHDR and CDR2 SFDVKD. V gave up 5 bases and J gave up 5 bases, with 17 bases separating them. The CDR3 covers 15 residues. CDR3 DNA: TGTGCCACCAGTGGAGACAGTTTAAATGGGGAGACCCAGTACTTC. Translation gives CATSGDSLNGETQYF.

J is TRBJ2-3 and V is TRBV6-1, with D hard to call. The germline V gene encodes CDR1 MNHNS and CDR2 SASEGT. The CDR3 is 13 amino acids. V lost 5 bases to trimming and J lost 6 bases, with 12 bases between them. The CDR3 region is CASSRTTPDTQYF. In DNA form, the CDR3 reads TGTGCCAGCAGTCGAACCACTCCGGATACGCAGTATTTT.

This clonotype was found a few times. The chain combines TRBV20-1 with TRBJ1-5; TRBD1 agrees at 11 bases. Unmatched junction bases numbered 8, after V lost 3 bases and J lost 1 base. The CDR3 extends over 17 amino acids. The germline V gene encodes CDR1 DFQATT and CDR2 SNEGSKA (reference sequence). CDR3 nucleotides: TGCAGTGCTAGCACCGGACAGGGGGCGGGAAGCAATCAGCCCCAGCATTTT. Encoded protein: CSASTGQGAGSNQPQHF.

In regard to this clonotype: The junction does not match germline at one end; this may be a read error. The V gene is TRBV24-1, the J gene TRBJ1-5, with D maybe TRBD1 (5 bases). CDR1 is KGHDR, CDR2 SFDVKD, per germline. CDR3 length: 15 residues. DNA of the CDR3: TGTGTCACCAGTGGGGCAGCCAATAGCAATCAGCCCCAGCATTTT. Encoded protein: CVTSGAANSNQPQHF.

This clonotype was detected only a few times. The chain carries TRBV28 and TRBJ1-1, with TRBD1 matching 9 bases. With 7 bases clipped from V and 10 bases from J, the junction kept 7 bases outside the gene matches. The CDR3 length is 12 residues. CDR1 MDHEN and CDR2 SYDVKM come from the germline V gene. The CDR3 is CASTPGQGRAFF. CDR3 coding DNA: TGTGCCAGCACCCCGGGACAGGGAAGAGCTTTCTTT.

In its sample, this clonotype was seen a few times. This chain uses TRBV6-1 with TRBJ2-2; a weak D match, TRBD2 (5 bases). The CDR3 runs 13 residues. Germline CDR1 MNHNS, CDR2 SASEGT. The germline V and J ends were trimmed by 8 bases and 6 bases, with 13 bases remaining between them. The CDR3 DNA reads TGTGCCAGCGAAGGGAGCAACGCCGGGGAGCTGTTTTTT. It translates to CASEGSNAGELFF.

A few counts support this clonotype. The chain carries TRBV6-1 and TRBJ2-2; 7 nucleotides agree with TRBD2. This CDR3 has 15 amino acids. Germline CDR1 is MNHNS and CDR2 is SASEGT. The V segment lost 6 bases and the J segment 4 bases; nucleotides outside the gene matches: 8. CDR3 sequence (DNA): TGTGCCAGCAGGCTGACGGGGGGTCGCACCGGGGAGCTGTTTTTT. Amino acids: CASRLTGGRTGELFF.

A few counts support this clonotype. The rearrangement links TRBV6-1 to TRBJ1-1; tentatively, D is TRBD1 (5 bases). The CDR3 length is 15 residues. Germline values: CDR1 MNHNS, CDR2 SASEGT. V was shortened by 6 bases and J by 1 base, with 15 bases between the two germline ends. CDR3 nucleotides: TGTGCCAGCAGCGAACCGGGACGGCGGAACACTGAAGCTTTCTTT. As protein: CASSEPGRRNTEAFF.

The gene calls are TRBV28 and TRBJ1-1; D is possibly TRBD1 (5 bases). This CDR3 is built from 16 residues. Between the trimmed V and J ends, which lost 4 bases and 2 bases, there was a span of 17 bases. CDR1 and CDR2 (germline): MDHEN, SYDVKM. The DNA for the CDR3 is TGTGCCAGCAGTTCCGCCTCTCCGGACACCAACACTGAAGCTTTCTTT. Translation gives CASSSASPDTNTEAFF. Full variable domain (missing parts from reference TRBV28 and TRBJ1-1): DVKVTQSSRYLVKRTGEKVFLECVQDMDHENMFWYRQDPGLGLRLIYFSYDVKMKEKGDIPEGYSVSREKKERFSLILESASTNQTSMYLCASSSASPDTNTEAFFGQGTRLTVV.

CDR3 sequence reads: CASIGGVVGSYNEQFF. CDR3 nucleotide sequence: TGTGCCAGCATAGGAGGGGTCGTAGGCTCCTACAATGAGCAGTTCTTC. The chain employs TRBV6-2 or TRBV6-3 and TRBJ2-1; a weak D match, TRBD2 (6 bases). The CDR3 totals 16 residues. Per the germline V gene, CDR1 is MNHEY and CDR2 is SVGEGT. The V end was cut by 7 bases, the J end by 0 bases, with 16 bases between.

This clonotype was observed a few times. This sequence joins TRBV7-2 and TRBJ1-2; D ambiguous. This CDR3 spans 13 amino acids. Between the trimmed V and J ends, which lost 5 bases and 2 bases, there was a span of 9 bases. Germline lookup yields CDR1 SGHTA and CDR2 FQGNSA. Here the CDR3 DNA reads TGTGCCAGCAGCGAACAGCTGAACTATGGCTACACCTTC. It encodes CASSEQLNYGYTF.

The chain uses TRBV20-1 and TRBJ1-1; tentatively, D is TRBD1 (6 bases). V was trimmed by 5 bases and J by 4 bases, leaving 14 bases between them. The germline V gene has CDR1 DFQATT and CDR2 SNEGSKA (reference sequence). CDR3 length equals 13 residues. DNA for the CDR3: TGCAGTGCTGGGCGGGGGGCTGGCACTGAAGCTTTCTTT. Its translation is CSAGRGAGTEAFF.

The chain has TRBV2 and TRBJ2-3; 13 nucleotides match TRBD2. The CDR3 consists of 15 residues. CDR1 SNHLY and CDR2 FYNNEI come from the germline V gene. V lost 11 bases and J lost 2; bases outside the gene matches: 7. The CDR3 DNA is TGTGCCGGAATAGGACTAGCGGGGGACACAGATACGCAGTATTTT. Its translation: CAGIGLAGDTDTQYF.

The chain joins TRBV10-3 to TRBJ1-1, with 7 bases that match TRBD1. CDR3 length: 12 residues. V shed 5 bases and J 7 bases; nucleotides not matched to a gene: 4. From germline, CDR1 is ENHRY and CDR2 SYGVKD. In DNA, the CDR3 is TGTGCCATCAGTCCGACAGGGTTTGAAGCTTTCTTT. Translated, it gives CAISPTGFEAFF.

This chain uses TRBV10-3 with TRBJ1-1; D is ambiguous. The CDR3 extends over 13 amino acids. The germline V and J ends were trimmed by 2 bases and 1 base, with 5 bases remaining between them. Germline V gives CDR1 ENHRY, CDR2 SYGVKD. In DNA, the CDR3 is TGTGCCATCAGTGAGCCGGAGAACACTGAAGCTTTCTTT. This encodes CAISEPENTEAFF.

This clonotype rates as medium-sized (0.01 to 0.1%). The chain carries TRBV18 and TRBJ1-5; 8 bases fit TRBD1. The V and J ends lost 3 bases and 1 base, in that order; junction bases with no gene match: 5. Germline CDR1 and CDR2: KGHSH and LQKENI. The CDR3 has 16 amino acids. This chain's CDR3 is CASSPGQVWSNQPQHF. CDR3 coding DNA: TGTGCCAGCTCACCGGGACAGGTTTGGAGCAATCAGCCCCAGCATTTT.

This clonotype was observed a few times. The chain couples TRBV21-1 to TRBJ2-5; TRBD2 is taken as the D call from the table, unchecked against the DNA. TRBV21-1 is a pseudogene. The CDR3 totals 17 residues. The CDR3 here is CASTLQGCPDFEETQYF. In DNA form, the CDR3 reads TGTGCCAGCACCCTCCAGGGCTGCCCCGATTTCGAAGAGACCCAGTACTTC.

The CDR3 here is CASSEGVGATF. As DNA, the CDR3 is TGCGCCAGCAGTGAGGGGGTAGGCGCCACCTTC. The chain recombines TRBV10-2 with TRBJ1-2; the D is unclear. The CDR3 covers 11 residues. V lost 2 bases and J 13 bases, leaving 11 bases between the germline ends. Germline assignment: CDR1 WSHSY and CDR2 SAAADI.

This clonotype was picked up a small number of times. The rearrangement uses TRBV5-6 and TRBJ1-1, with D perhaps matching TRBD1 (5 bases). The germline gives CDR1 SGHDT, CDR2 YYEEEE. V dropped 2 bases and J dropped 3 bases, with 11 bases sitting between them. The CDR3 loop spans 14 amino acids. This chain's CDR3 is CASSLRGRYTEAFF. CDR3 sequence (DNA): TGTGCCAGCAGCTTAAGGGGCCGATACACTGAAGCTTTCTTT.

The gene calls are TRBV28 and TRBJ1-2; TRBD1 is a possible D gene (6 bases). Per the germline V gene, CDR1 is MDHEN and CDR2 is SYDVKM. The CDR3 covers 13 residues. Between the trimmed V and J ends, which lost 4 bases and 8 bases, there was a span of 14 bases. The CDR3 DNA sequence: TGTGCCAGCAGTTCGGGGGGGGCAGTGGGCTACACCTTC. This codes for CASSSGGAVGYTF.

This chain uses TRBV11-2 with TRBJ2-7; the D gene is possibly TRBD1 (5 bases). V shed 3 bases and J shed 13 bases, with 19 bases lying between them. The CDR3 is 13 residues long. Germline values: CDR1 SGHAT, CDR2 FQNNGV. CDR3 in DNA: TGTGCCAGCAGCTTCAACCCAAAGGGTGGGGCATACTTC. Its translation: CASSFNPKGGAYF.